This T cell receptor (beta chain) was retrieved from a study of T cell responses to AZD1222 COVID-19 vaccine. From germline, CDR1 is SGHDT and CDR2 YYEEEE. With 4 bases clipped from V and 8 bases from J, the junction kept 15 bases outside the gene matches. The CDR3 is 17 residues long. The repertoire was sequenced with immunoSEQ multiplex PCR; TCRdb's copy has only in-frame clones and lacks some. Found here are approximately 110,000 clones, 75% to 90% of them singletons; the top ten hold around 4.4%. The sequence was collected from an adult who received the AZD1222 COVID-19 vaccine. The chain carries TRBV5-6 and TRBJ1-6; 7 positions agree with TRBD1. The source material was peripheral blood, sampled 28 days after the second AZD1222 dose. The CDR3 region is CASSKPTQTGNYSPLHF. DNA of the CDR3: TGTGCCAGCAGCAAGCCAACCCAGACAGGGAACTATTCACCCCTCCACTTT.